This TCR beta chain was observed in a study of cytomegalovirus exposure and HLA in healthy donors. As to this clone: Its antigen is not identified.

Study findings and constraints: Specific recognition of CMV antigens was confirmed in vitro for a few chains (all CMV-associated).

PCR primers comprised 60 Vbeta and 13 Jbeta primers. Assay used: immunoSEQ multiplex PCR; TCRdb lists only in-frame clones, some missing. This sample has fewer than 200,000 clones, with roughly 82% found just once. The J segment lost 5 bases and the V segment lost 4 bases, leaving 7 bases of the junction unmatched. Germline-derived CDR1 and CDR2 are SGHAT and FQNNGV. CDR3 size: 15 residues. This sequence originates from a woman aged 45-65 years in good health and CMV-seropositive. Input material: PBMCs. The chain recombines TRBV11-2 with TRBJ1-1, with TRBD1 matching over 10 bases. The CDR3 sequence: CASSYTWGQGTEAFF. The CDR3 DNA is TGTGCCAGCAGCTATACGTGGGGACAGGGGACTGAAGCTTTCTTT.